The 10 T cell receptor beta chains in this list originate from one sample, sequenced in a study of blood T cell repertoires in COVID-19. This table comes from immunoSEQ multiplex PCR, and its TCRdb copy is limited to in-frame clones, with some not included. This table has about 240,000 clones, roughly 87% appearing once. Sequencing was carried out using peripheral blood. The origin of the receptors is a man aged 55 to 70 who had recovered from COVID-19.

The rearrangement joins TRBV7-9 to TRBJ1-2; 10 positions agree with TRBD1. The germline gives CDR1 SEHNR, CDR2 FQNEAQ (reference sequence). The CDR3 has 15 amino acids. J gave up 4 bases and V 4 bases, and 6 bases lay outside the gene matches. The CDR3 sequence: CASSSFDRGLYGYTF. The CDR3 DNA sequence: TGTGCCAGCAGCTCGTTCGACAGGGGGCTCTATGGCTACACCTTC.

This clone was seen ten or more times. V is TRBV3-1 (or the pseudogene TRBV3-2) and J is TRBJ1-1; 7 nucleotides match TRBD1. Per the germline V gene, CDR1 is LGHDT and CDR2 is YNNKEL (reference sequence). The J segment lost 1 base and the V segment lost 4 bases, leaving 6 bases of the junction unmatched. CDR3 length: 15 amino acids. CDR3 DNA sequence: TGTGCCAGCAGCCCTCTAGACAGGGAGAACACTGAAGCTTTCTTT. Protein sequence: CASSPLDRENTEAFF.

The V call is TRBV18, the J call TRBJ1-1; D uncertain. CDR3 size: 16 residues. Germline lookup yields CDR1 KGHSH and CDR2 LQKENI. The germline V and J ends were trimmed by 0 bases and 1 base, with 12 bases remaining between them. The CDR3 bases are TGTGCCAGCTCACCACCGCCGGGGTACCCGAACACTGAAGCTTTCTTT. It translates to CASSPPPGYPNTEAFF.

The CDR3 protein is CASSITGGFGNSPLHF. CDR3 coding DNA: TGTGCCAGTAGTATAACAGGGGGATTTGGGAATTCACCCCTCCACTTT. The rearrangement links TRBV19 to TRBJ1-6; 8 bases map to TRBD1. J gave up 7 bases and V 2 bases, and 7 bases lay outside the gene matches. The length of the CDR3 is 16 residues. Germline values: CDR1 LNHDA, CDR2 SQIVND (reference sequence).

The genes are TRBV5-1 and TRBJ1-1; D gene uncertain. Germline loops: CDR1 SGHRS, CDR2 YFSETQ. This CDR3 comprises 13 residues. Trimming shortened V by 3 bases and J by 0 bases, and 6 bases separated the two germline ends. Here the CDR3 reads CASSYGLNTEAFF. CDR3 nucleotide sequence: TGCGCCAGCAGCTACGGGTTGAACACTGAAGCTTTCTTT.

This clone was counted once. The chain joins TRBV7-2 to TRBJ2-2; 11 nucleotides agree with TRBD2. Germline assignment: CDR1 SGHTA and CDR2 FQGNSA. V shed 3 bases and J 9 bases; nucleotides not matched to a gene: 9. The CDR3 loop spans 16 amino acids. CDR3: CASSFTSGGYPRELFF. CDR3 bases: TGTGCCAGCAGCTTCACTAGCGGGGGCTATCCCCGGGAGCTGTTTTTT.

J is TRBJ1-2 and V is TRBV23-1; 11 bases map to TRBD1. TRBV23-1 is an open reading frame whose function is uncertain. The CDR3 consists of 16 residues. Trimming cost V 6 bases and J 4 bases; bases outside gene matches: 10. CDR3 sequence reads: CASSPPDRGRCYGYTF. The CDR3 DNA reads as TGCGCCAGCAGCCCACCGGACAGGGGGCGATGCTATGGCTACACCTTC.

In nucleotides, the CDR3 is TGTGCCAGCAGCTTGGGTTTTGTCAGGGGGCGTTTGAACACTGAAGCTTTCTTT. This encodes CASSLGFVRGRLNTEAFF. The V gene is TRBV5-6, the J gene TRBJ1-1; 8 bases align to TRBD1. Germline V gene lookup returns CDR1 SGHDT and CDR2 YYEEEE. V was clipped by 0 bases and J by 0 bases; unmatched bases: 10. There are 18 residues in the CDR3.

CDR3 DNA: TGTGCCAGCAGCCCGGCGACAGGGATCCAATACGAGCAGTACGTC. Translated, it gives CASSPATGIQYEQYV. The chain uses TRBV5-5 and TRBJ2-7; 7 bases line up with TRBD1. Trimming at V came to 4 bases and at J to 4 bases, leaving 11 bases not matched to a gene. Germline V lookup: CDR1 SGHKS, CDR2 YYEKEE (reference sequence). This CDR3 has 15 residues.

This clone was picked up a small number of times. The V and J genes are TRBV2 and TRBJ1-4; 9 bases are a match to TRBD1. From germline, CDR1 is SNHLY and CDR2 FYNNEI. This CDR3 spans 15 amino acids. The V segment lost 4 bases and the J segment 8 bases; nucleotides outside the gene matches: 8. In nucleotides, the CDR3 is TGTGCCAGCAGTGCGGGGACAGGGACATACGAAAAACTGTTTTTT. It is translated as CASSAGTGTYEKLFF.